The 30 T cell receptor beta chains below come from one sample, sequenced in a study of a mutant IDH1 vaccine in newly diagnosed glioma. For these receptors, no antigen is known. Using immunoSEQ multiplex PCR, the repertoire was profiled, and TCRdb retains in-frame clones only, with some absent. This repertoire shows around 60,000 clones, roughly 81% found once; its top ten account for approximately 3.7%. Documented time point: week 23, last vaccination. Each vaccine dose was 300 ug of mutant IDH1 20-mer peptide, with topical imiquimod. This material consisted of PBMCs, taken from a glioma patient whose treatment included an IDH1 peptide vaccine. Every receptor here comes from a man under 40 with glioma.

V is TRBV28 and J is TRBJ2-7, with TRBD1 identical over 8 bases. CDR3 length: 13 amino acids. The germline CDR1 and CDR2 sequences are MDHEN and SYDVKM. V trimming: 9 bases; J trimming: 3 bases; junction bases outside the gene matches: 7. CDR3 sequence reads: CASTPGQVYEQYF. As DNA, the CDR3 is TGTGCCAGTACTCCGGGACAGGTCTACGAGCAGTACTTC.

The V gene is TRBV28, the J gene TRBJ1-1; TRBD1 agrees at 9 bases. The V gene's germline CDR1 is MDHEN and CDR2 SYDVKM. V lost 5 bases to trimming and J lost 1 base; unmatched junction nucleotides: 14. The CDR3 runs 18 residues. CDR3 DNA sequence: TGTGCCAGCAGTAAAAGACTTGGGACAGGGCGGTGGAACACTGAAGCTTTCTTT. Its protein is CASSKRLGTGRWNTEAFF.

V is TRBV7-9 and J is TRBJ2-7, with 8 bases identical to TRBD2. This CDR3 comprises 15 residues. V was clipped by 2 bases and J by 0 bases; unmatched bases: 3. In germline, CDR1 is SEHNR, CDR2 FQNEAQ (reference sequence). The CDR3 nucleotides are TGTGCCAGCAGCTTAAACGCGGGGGGCTCCTACGAGCAGTACTTC. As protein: CASSLNAGGSYEQYF.

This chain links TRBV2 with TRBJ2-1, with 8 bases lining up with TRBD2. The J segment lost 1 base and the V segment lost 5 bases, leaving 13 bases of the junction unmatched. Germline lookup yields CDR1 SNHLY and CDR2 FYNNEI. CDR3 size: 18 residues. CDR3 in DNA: TGTGCCAGCAGTTCTACTACCTCGGCGGGGGGTTCCTACAATGAGCAGTTCTTC. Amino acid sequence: CASSSTTSAGGSYNEQFF.

The CDR3 loop reads CASREVRITEAFF. The CDR3 DNA reads as TGTGCCAGTAGGGAGGTTAGGATCACTGAAGCTTTCTTT. The V call is TRBV19, the J call TRBJ1-1; D is undetermined. Germline V lookup: CDR1 LNHDA, CDR2 SQIVND (reference sequence). The CDR3 runs 13 residues. Trimming took 6 bases from V and 4 from J, leaving 12 bases between them.

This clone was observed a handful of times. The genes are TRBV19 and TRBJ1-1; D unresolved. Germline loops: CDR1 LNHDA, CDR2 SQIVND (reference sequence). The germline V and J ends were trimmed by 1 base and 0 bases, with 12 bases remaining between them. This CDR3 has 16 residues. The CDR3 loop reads CASSIAGGSLNTEAFF. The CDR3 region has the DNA TGTGCCAGTAGTATAGCCGGAGGGAGCCTGAACACTGAAGCTTTCTTT.

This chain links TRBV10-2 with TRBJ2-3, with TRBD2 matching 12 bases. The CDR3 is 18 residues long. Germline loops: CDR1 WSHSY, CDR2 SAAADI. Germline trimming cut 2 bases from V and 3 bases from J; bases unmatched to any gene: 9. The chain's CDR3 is CASSEVWLAGGLTDTQYF. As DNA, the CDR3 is TGCGCCAGCAGTGAGGTTTGGCTAGCGGGGGGGTTAACAGATACGCAGTATTTT.

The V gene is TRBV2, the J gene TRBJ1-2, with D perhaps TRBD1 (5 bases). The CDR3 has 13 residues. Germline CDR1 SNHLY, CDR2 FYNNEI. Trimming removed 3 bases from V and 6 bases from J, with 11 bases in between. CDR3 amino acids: CASSDRAGNGYTF. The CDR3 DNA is TGTGCCAGCAGTGACCGGGCAGGGAATGGCTACACCTTC.

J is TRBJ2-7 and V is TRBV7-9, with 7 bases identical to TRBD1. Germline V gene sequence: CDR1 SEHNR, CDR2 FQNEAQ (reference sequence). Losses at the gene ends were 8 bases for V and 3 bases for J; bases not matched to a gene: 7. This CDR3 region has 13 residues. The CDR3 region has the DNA TGTGCCAGCGGTAGGGACAGCTACTACGAGCAGTACTTC. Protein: CASGRDSYYEQYF.

CDR3 in amino acids: CASSFKGLLNTGELFF. The CDR3 region has the DNA TGTGCCAGCAGCTTTAAAGGGCTATTGAACACCGGGGAGCTGTTTTTT. The J gene is TRBJ2-2, the V gene TRBV5-4; D is ambiguous. The CDR3 loop spans 16 amino acids. The germline V gene encodes CDR1 SGHNT and CDR2 YYREEE (reference sequence). V gave up 2 bases and J gave up 1 base, with 12 bases separating them. The variable domain in full, with the rest retrieved from reference TRBV5-4 and TRBJ2-2, is ETGVTQSPTHLIKTRGQQVTLRCSSQSGHNTVSWYQQALGQGPQFIFQYYREEENGRGNFPPRFSGLQFPNYSSELNVNALELDDSALYLCASSFKGLLNTGELFFGEGSRLTVL.

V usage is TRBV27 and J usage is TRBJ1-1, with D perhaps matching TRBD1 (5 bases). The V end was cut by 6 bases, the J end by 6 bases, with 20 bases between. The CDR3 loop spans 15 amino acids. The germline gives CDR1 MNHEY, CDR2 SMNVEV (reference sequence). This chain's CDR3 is CASRLSGAIYPEAFF. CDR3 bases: TGTGCCAGCAGACTTAGCGGGGCGATCTATCCTGAAGCTTTCTTT.

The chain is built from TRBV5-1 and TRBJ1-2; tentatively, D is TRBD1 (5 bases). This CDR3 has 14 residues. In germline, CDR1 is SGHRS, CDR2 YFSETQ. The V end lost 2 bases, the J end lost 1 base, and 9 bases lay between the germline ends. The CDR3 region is CASSFWDFNYGYTF. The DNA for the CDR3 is TGCGCCAGCAGCTTTTGGGACTTTAACTATGGCTACACCTTC.

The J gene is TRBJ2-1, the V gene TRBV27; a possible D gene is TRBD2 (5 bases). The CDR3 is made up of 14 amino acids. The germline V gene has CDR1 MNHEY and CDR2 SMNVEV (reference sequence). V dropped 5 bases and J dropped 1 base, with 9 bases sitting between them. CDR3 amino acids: CASSRTGSYNEQFF. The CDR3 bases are TGTGCCAGCAGTCGGACTGGATCCTACAATGAGCAGTTCTTC.

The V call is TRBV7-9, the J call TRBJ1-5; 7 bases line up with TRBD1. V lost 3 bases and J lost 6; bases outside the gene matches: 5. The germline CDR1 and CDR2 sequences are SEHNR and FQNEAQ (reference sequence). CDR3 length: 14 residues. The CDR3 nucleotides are TGTGCCAGCAGCTTGGGACAGATCGCTCAGCCCCAGCATTTT. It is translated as CASSLGQIAQPQHF.

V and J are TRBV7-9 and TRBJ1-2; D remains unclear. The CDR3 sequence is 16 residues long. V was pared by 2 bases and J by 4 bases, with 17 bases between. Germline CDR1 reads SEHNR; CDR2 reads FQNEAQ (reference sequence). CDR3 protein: CASSLSLEVTGYGYTF. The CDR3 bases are TGTGCCAGCAGCTTAAGTCTCGAGGTTACGGGCTATGGCTACACCTTC.

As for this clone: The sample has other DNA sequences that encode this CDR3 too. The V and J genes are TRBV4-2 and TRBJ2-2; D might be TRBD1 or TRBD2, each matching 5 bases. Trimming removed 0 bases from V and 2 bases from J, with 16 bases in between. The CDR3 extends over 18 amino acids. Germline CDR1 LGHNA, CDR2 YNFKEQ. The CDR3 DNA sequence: TGTGCCAGCAGCCAAGATGGGGCGGGTGGGCCTAACACCGGGGAGCTGTTTTTT. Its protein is CASSQDGAGGPNTGELFF.

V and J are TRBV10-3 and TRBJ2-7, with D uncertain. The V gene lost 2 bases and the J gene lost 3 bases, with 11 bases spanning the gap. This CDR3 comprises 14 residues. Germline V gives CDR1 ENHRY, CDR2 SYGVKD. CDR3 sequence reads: CAISEGRNFYEQYF. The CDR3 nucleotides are TGTGCCATCAGTGAGGGAAGAAACTTCTACGAGCAGTACTTC.

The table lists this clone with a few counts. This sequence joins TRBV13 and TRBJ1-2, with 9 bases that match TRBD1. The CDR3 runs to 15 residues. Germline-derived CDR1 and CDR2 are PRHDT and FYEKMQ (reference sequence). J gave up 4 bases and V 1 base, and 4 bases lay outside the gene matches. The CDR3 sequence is CASSLVWDRAYGYTF. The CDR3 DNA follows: TGTGCCAGCAGCTTAGTCTGGGACAGGGCCTATGGCTACACCTTC.

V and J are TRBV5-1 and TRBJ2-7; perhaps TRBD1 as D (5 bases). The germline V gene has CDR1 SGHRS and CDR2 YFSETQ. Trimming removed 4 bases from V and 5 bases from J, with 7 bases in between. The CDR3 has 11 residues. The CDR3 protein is CASSVGDEQYF. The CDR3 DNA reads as TGCGCCAGCAGCGTAGGGGACGAGCAGTACTTC.

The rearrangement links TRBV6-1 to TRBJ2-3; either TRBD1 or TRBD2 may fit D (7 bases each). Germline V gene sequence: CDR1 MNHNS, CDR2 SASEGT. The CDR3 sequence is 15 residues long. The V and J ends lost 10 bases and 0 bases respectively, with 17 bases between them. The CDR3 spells CATSPGGVSTDTQYF. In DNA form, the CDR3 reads TGTGCCACTTCTCCAGGGGGGGTTAGCACAGATACGCAGTATTTT.

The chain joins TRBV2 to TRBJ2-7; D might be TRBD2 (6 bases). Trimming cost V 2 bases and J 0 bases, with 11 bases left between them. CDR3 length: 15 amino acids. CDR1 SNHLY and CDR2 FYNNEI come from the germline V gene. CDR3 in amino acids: CASSELGGSSYEQYF. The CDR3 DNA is TGTGCCAGCAGTGAATTAGGAGGGAGCTCCTACGAGCAGTACTTC. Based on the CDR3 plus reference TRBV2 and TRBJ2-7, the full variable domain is EPEVTQTPSHQVTQMGQEVILRCVPISNHLYFYWYRQILGQKVEFLVSFYNNEISEKSEIFDDQFSVERPDGSNFTLKIRSTKLEDSAMYFCASSELGGSSYEQYFGPGTRLTVT.

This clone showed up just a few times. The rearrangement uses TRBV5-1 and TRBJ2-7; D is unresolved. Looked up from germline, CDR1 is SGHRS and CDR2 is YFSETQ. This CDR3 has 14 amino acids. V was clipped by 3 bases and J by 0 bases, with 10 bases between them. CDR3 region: CASSSDQFSYEQYF. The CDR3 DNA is TGCGCCAGCAGCTCCGATCAGTTCTCCTACGAGCAGTACTTC.

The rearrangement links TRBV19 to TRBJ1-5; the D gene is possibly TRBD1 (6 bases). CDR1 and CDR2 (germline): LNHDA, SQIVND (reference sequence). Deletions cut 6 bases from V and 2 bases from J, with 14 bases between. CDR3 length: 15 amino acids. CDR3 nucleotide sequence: TGTGCCAGTAGCAGTCGGGGGGCTGGCAATCAGCCCCAGCATTTT. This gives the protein CASSSRGAGNQPQHF.

The CDR3 DNA reads as TGCGCCAGCAGTGTGACCGGGGAGCTGTTTTTT. Its translation: CASSVTGELFF. The J gene is TRBJ2-2, the V gene TRBV5-1; D not resolved. This CDR3 comprises 11 residues. V was shortened by 5 bases and J by 5 bases, with 4 bases between the two germline ends. Germline values: CDR1 SGHRS, CDR2 YFSETQ. Looking up the rest from reference TRBV5-1 and TRBJ2-2 gives the full variable domain: KAGVTQTPRYLIKTRGQQVTLSCSPISGHRSVSWYQQTPGQGLQFLFEYFSETQRNKGNFPGRFSGRQFSNSRSEMNVSTLELGDSALYLCASSVTGELFFGEGSRLTVL.

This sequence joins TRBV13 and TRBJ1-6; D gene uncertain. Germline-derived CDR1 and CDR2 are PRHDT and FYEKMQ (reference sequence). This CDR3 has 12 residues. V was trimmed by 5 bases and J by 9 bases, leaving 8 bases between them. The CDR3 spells CASSVGSSPLHF. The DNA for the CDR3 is TGTGCCAGCAGCGTTGGGAGTTCACCCCTCCACTTT.

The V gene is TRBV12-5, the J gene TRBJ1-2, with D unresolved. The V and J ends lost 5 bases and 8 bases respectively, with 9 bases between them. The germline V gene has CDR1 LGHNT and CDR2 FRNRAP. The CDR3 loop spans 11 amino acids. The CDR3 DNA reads TGTGCTAGTGGTCCCCGCCAGGGCTACACCTTC. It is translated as CASGPRQGYTF.

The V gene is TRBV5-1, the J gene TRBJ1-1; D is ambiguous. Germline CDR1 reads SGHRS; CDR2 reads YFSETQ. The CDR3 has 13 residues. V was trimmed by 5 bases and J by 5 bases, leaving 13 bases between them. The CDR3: CASRAWAQTEAFF. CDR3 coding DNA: TGCGCCAGCAGAGCGTGGGCCCAAACTGAAGCTTTCTTT.

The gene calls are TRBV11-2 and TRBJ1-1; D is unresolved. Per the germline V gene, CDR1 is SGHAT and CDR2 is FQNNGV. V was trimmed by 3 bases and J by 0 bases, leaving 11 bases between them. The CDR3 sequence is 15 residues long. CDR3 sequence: CASSFSGRLNTEAFF. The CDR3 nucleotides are TGTGCCAGCAGCTTTAGCGGACGGTTGAACACTGAAGCTTTCTTT.

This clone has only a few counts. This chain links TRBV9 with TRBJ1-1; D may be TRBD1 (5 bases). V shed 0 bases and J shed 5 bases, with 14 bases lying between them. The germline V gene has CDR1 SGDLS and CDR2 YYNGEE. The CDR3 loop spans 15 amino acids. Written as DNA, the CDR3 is TGTGCCAGCAGCGTAGCCCCGGGGGGGGGAACTGAAGCTTTCTTT. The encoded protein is CASSVAPGGGTEAFF.

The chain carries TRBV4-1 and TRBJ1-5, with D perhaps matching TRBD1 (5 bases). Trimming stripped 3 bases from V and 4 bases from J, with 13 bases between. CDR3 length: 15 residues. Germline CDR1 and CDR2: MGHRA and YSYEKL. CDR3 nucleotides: TGCGCCAGCAGCCAGATAGGGACGAGAAATCAGCCCCAGCATTTT. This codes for CASSQIGTRNQPQHF.